This T cell receptor beta chain was captured in a study of neurological immune-mediated disorders (dated by TCRdb to the late 2010s). With respect to the entire study: Peripheral blood TCR-beta repertoires from HTLV-I-associated myelopathy (HAM/TSP) patients, multiple sclerosis patients and healthy controls were compared by UMI-based sequencing. The cohort was made up of 60 to 75 subjects, consisting of roughly 15 HAM/TSP patients, around 35 multiple sclerosis patients and 20 or so healthy controls. Alongside PBMC samples, the set of around 99 TCR-beta libraries contained longitudinal samples, technical triplicates, and paired CD4+ and CD8+ T-cell subsets that had been sorted.

There are many counts of this clonotype. There is no known antigen for this receptor. No base quality values were provided; no much bigger clone lies one nucleotide off. Results the study describes overall, beyond this receptor: TCR clonal expansion was greatest in HAM/TSP patients and smallest in MS patients, who ranked below even healthy controls. No identical CDR3 amino acid sequences were found to be shared among expanded clones across subjects, suggesting that TCR-beta repertoires were private in all groups.

cDNA was synthesized by template-switch 5'RACE using a primer with a 10-nucleotide random unique molecular identifier that tagged each TCR transcript. Over 180 million TCR-beta sequences, covering 15-18 subjects, were produced in each sequencing run. Total RNA was extracted with the RNeasy kit. Using the KAPA Real-time Library Amplification kit, TCR-beta VDJ regions were amplified with primers for the TCR constant region and the 5'RACE anchor. Sample indexes and Illumina adaptors were added in a first PCR, and a second PCR then increased library yield. After Ampure bead purification, the TCR product of roughly 650 bp was size-selected on a 2% E-gel SizeSelection system. Library quality was checked on a Bioanalyzer, concentration was measured with Qubit, and libraries were quantified with the Kapa Library Quantification kit before pooling. An Illumina HiSeq 2500 was used to sequence the libraries paired-end at 2 x 150 bp. To increase sequence diversity, roughly 24-31% phiX was spiked into each library pool. The study's own analysis went as follows. Quality-filtered reads were processed with the UMI-based MiGEC pipeline, which removed over 75% of raw TCR sequences during error correction. VDJ genes were aligned to IMGT germline references, and clonotypes were defined by unique CDR3 amino acid sequence plus V-J genes. Clonal expansion, Shannon diversity and CDR3 relatedness (CalcPairwiseDistances, ClusterSamples) were evaluated with VDJtools, and phylogenetic trees were built with CLCbio workbench. Using coefficient-of-variation modelling across technical triplicates, the study counted a clone as expanded if it had at least 8 unique UMIs. TCRdb trimmed the raw reads at Q25, called clones with MiXCR and kept productive beta chains. Each CDR3 protein gets just one entry, which takes the most common genes and DNA from the rows behind it. It is TCRdb's table, rather than the study itself, that gives the V and J calls and clone size. For this sample there are roughly 31,000 distinct CDR3 sequences; about 4.8% appear just once. Of the sample, roughly 23% falls within the top ten clones.

Counted from cysteine to phenylalanine, this CDR3 has 15 amino acids. The retained sequence is limited to the CDR3, 45 bases, with the frame set at the first base. Based on the germline V gene (reference sequence), the CDR1 and CDR2 sequences are DFQATT and SNEGSKA. Trimming removed 3 bases from V and 2 bases from J, leaving 11 bases between the germline ends. Healthy controls were blood bank volunteers in Maryland, USA. For the unsorted PBMC libraries, 2 million PBMCs were stored in RNAlater at -80 degrees C until RNA extraction and were used to generate the libraries. PBMCs were separated from peripheral blood using Ficoll-Hypaque density gradient centrifugation and then cryopreserved in liquid nitrogen.

What was sequenced was PBMCs. The chain is encoded by TRBV20-1 joined to TRBJ2-6, with the D gene tentatively TRBD1 or TRBD2, based on 6 matching bases in each. This receptor was obtained from a man younger than 35 in good health. The DNA is TGCAGTGCTAGGACGAGGGGGGCTGGGGCCAACGTCCTGACTTTC. This yields the protein CSARTRGAGANVLTF.